Listed below are T cell receptor beta chains from one sample, sequenced in a study of response to subunit inactivated influenza vaccine. TCRdb ran MiXCR on the RT-PCR reads and lists one entry per CDR3 protein. The top ten hold 2.5% to 3% of the sample, which has about 540,000 distinct CDR3 sequences, less than 25% seen once. This same sample was also part of a study on T cells expressing NK-cell markers.

Material: CD4+ T cells sorted from PBMCs, obtained 11 to 12 days after vaccination. Receptors were obtained from a middle-aged man who received an inactivated influenza vaccine. CDR3s include the opening cysteine and the closing phenylalanine or tryptophan. Each record gives: CDR3 protein, CDR3 DNA, J gene, clone size, D gene, V gene. D genes are given only for firm matches. Clone size is given for some rows only: seen once, a few or many times, or a class if the clone is expanded.

CDR3 protein: CASSTDRGTTGELFF
CDR3 DNA: TGTGCCAGCAGCACGGACAGGGGGACTACCGGGGAGCTGTTTTTT
J gene: TRBJ2-2
clone size: -
D gene: TRBD1
V gene: TRBV7-9

CDR3 protein: CSAPASGRVYEQYF
CDR3 DNA: TGCAGTGCTCCGGCTAGCGGGCGAGTCTACGAGCAGTACTTC
J gene: TRBJ2-7
clone size: -
D gene: TRBD2
V gene: TRBV20-1

CDR3 protein: CSARGVLAGEQYF
CDR3 DNA: TGCAGTGCTAGGGGGGTTTTGGCTGGCGAGCAGTACTTC
J gene: TRBJ2-7
clone size: -
D gene: -
V gene: TRBV20-1

CDR3 protein: CASSEIGLPGGAYEQYF
CDR3 DNA: TGTGCCAGCAGTGAAATCGGGTTACCGGGGGGAGCCTACGAGCAGTACTTC
J gene: TRBJ2-7
clone size: few
D gene: TRBD2
V gene: TRBV2

CDR3 protein: CASSPSLAQNTGELFF
CDR3 DNA: TGCGCCAGCAGCCCATCCCTAGCGCAGAACACCGGGGAGCTGTTTTTT
J gene: TRBJ2-2
clone size: -
D gene: -
V gene: TRBV5-1

CDR3 protein: CASSSPRGGRTGELFF
CDR3 DNA: TGTGCCAGCAGCTCTCCTCGAGGGGGTCGCACCGGGGAGCTGTTTTTT
J gene: TRBJ2-2
clone size: few
D gene: -
V gene: TRBV7-3

CDR3 protein: CASSLGQNEQYF
CDR3 DNA: TGTGCCAGCAGCTTAGGACAGAACGAGCAGTACTTC
J gene: TRBJ2-7
clone size: -
D gene: -
V gene: TRBV7-2

CDR3 protein: CASSYWGQGGYEQYF
CDR3 DNA: TGTGCCAGCAGTTACTGGGGACAGGGTGGATACGAGCAGTACTTC
J gene: TRBJ2-7
clone size: -
D gene: TRBD1
V gene: TRBV6-2/TRBV6-3

CDR3 protein: CASSPDRTGRNGYTF
CDR3 DNA: TGTGCCAGCAGTCCCGACCGGACAGGAAGGAATGGCTACACCTTC
J gene: TRBJ1-2
clone size: few
D gene: TRBD1
V gene: TRBV27

CDR3 protein: CSARDRSGLGNEQFF
CDR3 DNA: TGCAGTGCTAGAGATCGATCGGGACTGGGCAATGAGCAGTTCTTC
J gene: TRBJ2-1
clone size: few
D gene: -
V gene: TRBV20-1

CDR3 protein: CSVASRYDYEQYF
CDR3 DNA: TGCAGCGTTGCATCTAGGTATGATTACGAGCAGTACTTC
J gene: TRBJ2-7
clone size: many
D gene: -
V gene: TRBV29-1

CDR3 protein: CASRMRGQETQYF
CDR3 DNA: TGTGCCAGCAGAATGAGAGGACAAGAGACCCAGTACTTC
J gene: TRBJ2-5
clone size: -
D gene: -
V gene: TRBV7-8

CDR3 protein: CASSEHTGNQPQHF
CDR3 DNA: TGTGCCAGCAGCGAGCACACGGGAAATCAGCCCCAGCATTTT
J gene: TRBJ1-5
clone size: few
D gene: -
V gene: TRBV2

CDR3 protein: CASSQLDEQYF
CDR3 DNA: TGTGCCAGCAGCCAATTGGACGAGCAGTACTTC
J gene: TRBJ2-7
clone size: few
D gene: -
V gene: TRBV3-1